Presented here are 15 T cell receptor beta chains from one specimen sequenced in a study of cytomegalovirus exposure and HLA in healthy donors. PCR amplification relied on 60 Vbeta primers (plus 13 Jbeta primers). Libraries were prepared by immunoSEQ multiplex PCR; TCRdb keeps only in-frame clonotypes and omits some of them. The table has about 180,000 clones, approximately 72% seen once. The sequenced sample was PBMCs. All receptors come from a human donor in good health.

The CDR3 nucleotides read TGTGCCACCGAGGGGGTTGCGAACACTGAAGCTTTCTTT. This gives the protein CATEGVANTEAFF. The chain couples TRBV10-3 to TRBJ1-1, with D possibly matching TRBD1 (6 bases). This CDR3 is 13 amino acids long. From germline, CDR1 is ENHRY and CDR2 SYGVKD. Trimming cost V 10 bases and J 1 base, with 13 bases left between them.

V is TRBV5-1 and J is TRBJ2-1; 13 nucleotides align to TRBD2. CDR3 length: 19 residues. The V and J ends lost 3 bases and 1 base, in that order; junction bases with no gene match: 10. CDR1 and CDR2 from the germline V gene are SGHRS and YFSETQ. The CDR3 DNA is TGCGCCAGCAGCTCTCGACTAGCGGGGGGAGGTGGGTCCTACAATGAGCAGTTCTTC. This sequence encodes CASSSRLAGGGGSYNEQFF.

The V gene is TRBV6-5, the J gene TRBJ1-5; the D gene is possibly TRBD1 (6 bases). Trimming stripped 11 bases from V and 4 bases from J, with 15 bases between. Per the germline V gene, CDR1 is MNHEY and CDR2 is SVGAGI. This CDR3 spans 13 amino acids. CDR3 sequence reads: CAGGRGVNQPQHF. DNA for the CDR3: TGTGCCGGCGGGAGGGGGGTTAATCAGCCCCAGCATTTT.

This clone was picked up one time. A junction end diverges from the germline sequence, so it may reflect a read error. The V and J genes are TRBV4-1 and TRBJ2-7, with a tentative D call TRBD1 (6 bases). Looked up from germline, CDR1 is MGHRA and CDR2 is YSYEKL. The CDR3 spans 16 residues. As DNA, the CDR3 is TGCGCCAGCAGCCTCCAACCAGGGGTCGAATTCTACGGGCAGTACTTC. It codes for CASSLQPGVEFYGQYF.

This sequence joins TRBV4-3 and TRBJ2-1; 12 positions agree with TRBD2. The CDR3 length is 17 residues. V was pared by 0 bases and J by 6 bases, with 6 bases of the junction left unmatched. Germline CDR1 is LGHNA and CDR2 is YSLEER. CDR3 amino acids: CASSQEPLAGGGNEQFF. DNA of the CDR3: TGCGCCAGCAGCCAAGAGCCACTAGCGGGGGGTGGCAATGAGCAGTTCTTC.

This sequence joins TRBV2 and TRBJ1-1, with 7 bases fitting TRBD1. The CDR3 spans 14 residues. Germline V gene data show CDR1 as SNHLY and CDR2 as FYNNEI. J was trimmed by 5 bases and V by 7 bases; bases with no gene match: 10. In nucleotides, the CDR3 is TGTGCCAGCATAACCGAGACAGGGCAAACTGAAGCTTTCTTT. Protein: CASITETGQTEAFF.

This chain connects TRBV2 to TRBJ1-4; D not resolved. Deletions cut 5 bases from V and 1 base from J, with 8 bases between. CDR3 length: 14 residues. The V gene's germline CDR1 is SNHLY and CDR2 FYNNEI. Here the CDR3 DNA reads TGTGCCAGCAGTCGTGACAAAACTAATGAAAAACTGTTTTTT. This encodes CASSRDKTNEKLFF.

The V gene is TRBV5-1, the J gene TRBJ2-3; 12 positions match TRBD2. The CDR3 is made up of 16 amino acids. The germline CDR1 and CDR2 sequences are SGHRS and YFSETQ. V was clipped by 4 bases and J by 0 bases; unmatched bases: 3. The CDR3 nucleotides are TGCGCCAGCAGCGTCGGACTAGCGGGAAGCACAGATACGCAGTATTTT. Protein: CASSVGLAGSTDTQYF.

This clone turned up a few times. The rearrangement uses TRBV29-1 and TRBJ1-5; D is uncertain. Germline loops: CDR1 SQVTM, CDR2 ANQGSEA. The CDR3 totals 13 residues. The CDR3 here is CTTPRRHNQPQHF. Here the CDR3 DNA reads TGCACCACCCCGAGGAGGCACAATCAGCCCCAGCATTTT.

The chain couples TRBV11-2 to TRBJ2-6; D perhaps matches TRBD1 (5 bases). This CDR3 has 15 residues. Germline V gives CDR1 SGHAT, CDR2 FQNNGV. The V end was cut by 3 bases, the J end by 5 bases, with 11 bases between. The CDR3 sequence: CASSFQGPWANVLTF. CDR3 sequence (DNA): TGTGCCAGCAGCTTCCAGGGTCCGTGGGCCAACGTCCTGACTTTC.

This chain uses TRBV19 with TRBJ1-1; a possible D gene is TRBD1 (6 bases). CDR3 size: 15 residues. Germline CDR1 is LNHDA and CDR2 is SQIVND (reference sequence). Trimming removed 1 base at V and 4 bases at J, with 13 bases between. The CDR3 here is CASSIARQVGTEAFF. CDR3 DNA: TGTGCCAGTAGTATAGCCAGACAGGTGGGCACTGAAGCTTTCTTT.

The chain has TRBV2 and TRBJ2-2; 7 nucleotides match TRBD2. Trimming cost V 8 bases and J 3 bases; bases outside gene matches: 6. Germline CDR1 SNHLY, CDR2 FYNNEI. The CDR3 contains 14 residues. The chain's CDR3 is CASGGGTHTGELFF. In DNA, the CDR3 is TGTGCCAGCGGGGGGGGGACCCACACCGGGGAGCTGTTTTTT.

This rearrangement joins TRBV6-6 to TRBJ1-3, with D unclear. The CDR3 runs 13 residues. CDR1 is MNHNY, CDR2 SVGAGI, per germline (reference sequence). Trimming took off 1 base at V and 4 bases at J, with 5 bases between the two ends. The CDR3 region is CASSYLKGNTIYF. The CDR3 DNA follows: TGTGCCAGCAGTTACTTAAAAGGAAACACCATATATTTT.

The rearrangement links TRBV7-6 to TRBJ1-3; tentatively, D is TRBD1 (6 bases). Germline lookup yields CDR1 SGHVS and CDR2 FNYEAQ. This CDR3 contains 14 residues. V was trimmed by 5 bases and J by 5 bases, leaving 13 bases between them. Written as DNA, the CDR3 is TGTGCCAGCAGCCCCCGGGACATCAGAAACACCATATATTTT. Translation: CASSPRDIRNTIYF.

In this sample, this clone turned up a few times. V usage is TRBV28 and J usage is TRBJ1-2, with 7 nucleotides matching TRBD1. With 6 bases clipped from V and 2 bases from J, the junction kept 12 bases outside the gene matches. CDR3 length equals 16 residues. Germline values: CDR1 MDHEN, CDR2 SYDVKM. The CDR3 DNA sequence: TGTGCCAGCAGCCCAGGGGGTGGCTTCCTGAACTATGGCTACACCTTC. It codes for CASSPGGGFLNYGYTF.